The present TCR beta chain was sequenced within a study of T-cell reconstitution after alpha-beta-depleted transplantation in children. Regarding the study as a whole: Expanded graft clones, several hundred of them, were reportedly the source of alpha-beta T cells about two months after transplant. One year post-transplant, T-cell counts and diversity were largely derived from T cells produced anew. Some patients showed high day-60 TCRbeta diversity, which derived from surviving recipient T cells and thymic progenitors.

Unique molecular identifiers were incorporated into the prepared TCRbeta library. Via MiXCR, TCRdb re-called the PCR reads, giving one row per CDR3 protein. In the table there are a few hundred thousand distinct CDR3 sequences, about an eighth of which are singletons. On this clonotype itself: Its target is unknown.

This sequence was found in a male patient aged 10 to 17 who had a stem cell transplant for acute myeloid leukemia, so the T cells may come from the graft donor. Sequenced here: PBMCs, mostly from graft donor cells, sampled 360 days after TCRalphabeta/CD19-depleted stem cell transplant.

CDR3 residues: CASRGLVYEQYF. CDR3 DNA: TGTGCCAGCAGGGGACTGGTTTACGAGCAGTACTTC. The chain is built from TRBV28 and TRBJ2-7; a weak D match, TRBD2 (6 bases). The germline V gene encodes CDR1 MDHEN and CDR2 SYDVKM. The V end was cut by 6 bases, the J end by 4 bases, with 10 bases between. The CDR3 length is 12 residues.